A selection of T cell receptor beta chains follows, all from one sample in a study of neurological immune-mediated disorders. MiXCR was run by TCRdb on the 5' RACE reads, yielding one entry per CDR3 protein. The sample yields some 100,000 distinct CDR3 sequences, 13% seen once. Specimen: PBMCs. The receptors here all came from a female donor with HTLV-1-associated myelopathy (HAM/TSP). CDR3s leave out the opening cysteine and the closing phenylalanine or tryptophan.

v_gene: TRBV20-1; j_gene: TRBJ2-1; CDR3aa: SARTPLADNPNEQF
v_gene: TRBV11-1; j_gene: TRBJ2-7; CDR3aa: ASSVGTQLYEQY
v_gene: TRBV20-1; j_gene: TRBJ2-3; CDR3aa: SARSGLSTDTQY
v_gene: TRBV9; j_gene: TRBJ2-5; CDR3aa: ASSPGGGSQETQY
v_gene: TRBV5-1; j_gene: TRBJ1-3; CDR3aa: ASSLVTGASGNTIY
v_gene: TRBV5-1; j_gene: TRBJ2-7; CDR3aa: ASSLGTGGVYEQY
v_gene: TRBV5-6; j_gene: TRBJ2-3; CDR3aa: ASSFLAGGMTDTQY
v_gene: TRBV18; j_gene: TRBJ1-3; CDR3aa: ASSPQGQSSGNTIY
v_gene: TRBV20-1; j_gene: TRBJ1-2; CDR3aa: SARGTRGVDGYT
v_gene: TRBV28; j_gene: TRBJ2-7; CDR3aa: ANSVINSYEQY
v_gene: TRBV28; j_gene: TRBJ1-5; CDR3aa: ASGGGRDKANQPQH
v_gene: TRBV6-6; j_gene: TRBJ2-7; CDR3aa: ASSQTGNTYEQY
v_gene: TRBV9; j_gene: TRBJ2-5; CDR3aa: ASSAPLGQETQY
v_gene: TRBV5-1; j_gene: TRBJ1-2; CDR3aa: ASSYGQGRDGYT
v_gene: TRBV7-9; j_gene: TRBJ2-1; CDR3aa: ASRAYNEQF
v_gene: TRBV4-1; j_gene: TRBJ2-7; CDR3aa: ASSQPVLAGSRHEQY